This TCR beta chain was captured by sequencing in a study of type 1 and type 2 diabetes patients. Study background: CD4+ or CD8+ T cells were positively selected from PBMCs with microbeads. Across the study, around 20 million paired-end reads were produced.

The study, taken as a whole, reports: In CD4+ and CD8+ T cells, type 2 diabetes diversity exceeded type 1.

V lost 6 bases and J lost 2, with 9 bases in between. Germline V gene lookup returns CDR1 SQVTM and CDR2 ANQGSEA. The CDR3 runs to 12 residues. Genomic DNA was the PCR template. The TCR beta CDR3 region was amplified using 30 forward and 13 reverse primers. Using its own MiXCR run on the multiplex PCR reads, TCRdb lists one record per CDR3 protein. The sample holds 280,000 or so distinct CDR3 sequences, more than 45% seen once. This clonotype was picked up a small number of times. Its cognate antigen is unknown. Other autoimmune diseases and infections within the past four weeks excluded donors. This TCR came from a man between 18 and 35 years old with type 2 diabetes. The sample consisted of peripheral blood mononuclear cells (PBMCs). The genes are TRBV29-1 and TRBJ2-3; D remains unclear. CDR3 sequence reads: CSVSAFTDTQYF. The CDR3 region has the DNA TGCAGCGTATCGGCCTTCACAGATACGCAGTATTTT.